This TCR beta chain was identified during a study of blood T cell repertoires in COVID-19 (dated by TCRdb to the early 2020s). Concerning the study at large: The collaborator samples originated in the United States, Italy and Spain and spanned the acute and convalescent phases of COVID-19. The material from the prospective study consisted of cDNA or gDNA derived from T cells, B-cell-depleted T cells, or PBMCs. Subjects who had been exposed to COVID-19, were actively infected with it, or had recovered from it provided the deeply sampled blood TCRbeta repertoires that made up the dataset. A freely available public database, intended as a resource for researchers studying the immune response to SARS-CoV-2, is where the repertoires were released. The samples were drawn from the first 160 participants of the ongoing ImmuneRACE study and from 950 to 1,500 subjects provided by 6 global collaborators. Sample metadata almost always included a de-identified subject ID, COVID-19 status, age in years and sex. HLA class I and class II types, where available, came from metadata supplied by the sample provider rather than from assay-based typing. What the research found in general, with its limitations: Clinical and demographic metadata were provided uncurated, with the amount varying by source and participant.

To note about this clone: Its antigen has not been determined. There are no base qualities to consult, and no much larger clone falls within one base.

In Seattle, one collaborating source enrolled patients while the infection was active and tracked those patients longitudinally over the course of disease. Each collaborating institution followed its own protocols to collect whole blood in K2EDTA tubes. For TCRbeta analysis, collaborators shipped samples as frozen whole blood, isolated PBMCs, or DNA extracted from either of those sample types. The immunoSEQ Assay, a bias-controlled multiplex PCR, was used to amplify TCRbeta CDR3 regions from genomic DNA. The authors' pipeline ran thus. Nucleated cell counts per sample were estimated from amplification of reference gene primers within the assay. To quantify the absolute abundance of each unique TCRbeta CDR3 rearrangement, sequence reads were collapsed and filtered. For each sample, productive Simpson clonality was calculated as the square root of Simpson's diversity index across productive rearrangements. As stored in TCRdb, this immuneACCESS dataset retains in-frame rearrangements with V and J assigned. A fraction of the clones does not appear; measured against another copy, unresolved V genes explain less than half of the discrepancy, and the remainder lacks a known reason. D and trimming were read from the DNA, whereas the V and J calls and clone size are those reported in that table. Recorded for this sample are 300,000 to 350,000 clones; around 88% of them occurred a single time. The top ten constitute 1.5% to 2% of the sample.

The germline V gene sets CDR1 to SGHRS and CDR2 to YFSETQ. The CDR3 spans 16 residues, from the cysteine through the phenylalanine. Solely the CDR3 DNA is kept, with 48 bases framed from the first base. V has 4 bases trimmed and J has 7 bases trimmed; junction bases matching no gene number 17. The clonotype originates from a woman in her twenties or thirties with COVID-19, enrolled during active disease. Sample: peripheral blood. Recombination linked TRBV5-1 to TRBJ2-7; TRBD1 aligns with 7 central bases. The DNA sequence is given as TGCGCCAGCAGCCCCTTCCCAGGACAGGTCACGGGGGAGCAGTACTTC. It is translated as CASSPFPGQVTGEQYF. Outside the CDR3, residues come from the reference TRBV5-1 and TRBJ2-7 proteins, so the full variable domain is: KAGVTQTPRYLIKTRGQQVTLSCSPISGHRSVSWYQQTPGQGLQFLFEYFSETQRNKGNFPGRFSGRQFSNSRSEMNVSTLELGDSALYLCASSPFPGQVTGEQYFGPGTRLTVT.